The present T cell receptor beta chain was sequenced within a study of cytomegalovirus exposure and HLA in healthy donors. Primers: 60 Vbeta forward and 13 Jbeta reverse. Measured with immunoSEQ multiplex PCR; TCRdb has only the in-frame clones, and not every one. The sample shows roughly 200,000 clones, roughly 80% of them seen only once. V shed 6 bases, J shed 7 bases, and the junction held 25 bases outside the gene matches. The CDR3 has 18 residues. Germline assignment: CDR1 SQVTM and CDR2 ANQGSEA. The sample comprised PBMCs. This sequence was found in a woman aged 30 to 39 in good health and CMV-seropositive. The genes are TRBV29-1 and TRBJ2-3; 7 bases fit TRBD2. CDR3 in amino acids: CSVRTPLRSGDHMNTQYF. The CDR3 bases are TGCAGCGTCAGAACCCCACTACGAAGCGGGGACCACATGAATACGCAGTATTTT.